A selection of T cell receptor beta chains follows, all from one sample in a study of cytomegalovirus exposure and HLA in healthy donors. Sequenced by immunoSEQ multiplex PCR; TCRdb stores in-frame clones only, minus some. The sample lists 95,000 to 150,000 clones; 77% were seen once. Source material: PBMCs. The receptors derive from a human donor in good health. Each CDR3 is given with its conserved first and last residue. A D gene is named only where the DNA matches it firmly. Rows give clone size only sometimes, using once, few, many, or a class for an expanded clone.

abundance | j_gene | v_gene | d_gene | CDR3nt | CDR3aa
few | TRBJ2-4 | TRBV5-1 | TRBD1 | TGCGCCAGCAGAAGGACAGGGGTCCCGGATTCGGCCAAAAACATTCAGTACTTC | CASRRTGVPDSAKNIQYF
- | TRBJ1-2 | TRBV7-2 | - | TGTGCCAGCAGCTTAGAGGCAGGCACGCCCAACTATGGCTACACCTTC | CASSLEAGTPNYGYTF
- | TRBJ2-7 | TRBV18 | TRBD1 | TGTGCCAGCTCACCAGACCAAACGACAGGGAGCGAGCAGTACTTC | CASSPDQTTGSEQYF
- | TRBJ2-4 | TRBV6-1 | - | TGTGCCAGCAGTGATACCGAGCTAGCCAAAAACATTCAGTACTTC | CASSDTELAKNIQYF
- | TRBJ2-1 | TRBV7-2 | TRBD2 | TGTGCCAGCAGCTTAGCGGGAGGGACTGAGCAGTTCTTC | CASSLAGGTEQFF
- | TRBJ2-1 | TRBV5-4 | TRBD2 | TGTGCCAGCTTTGGGTCCGGGACTAGGGCGGGGAATGAGCAGTTCTTC | CASFGSGTRAGNEQFF
few | TRBJ1-4 | TRBV19 | TRBD1 | TGTGCCAGCCAAGGAGGGTCAGGGGGAGAAAAACTGTTTTTT | CASQGGSGGEKLFF
- | TRBJ1-3 | TRBV28 | - | TGTGCCAGCAAATCACATTTGGCTGGAAACACCATATATTTT | CASKSHLAGNTIYF
- | TRBJ2-7 | TRBV5-6 | TRBD1 | TGTGCCAGCAGCTCCGGGACAGGGGTCGAGCAGTACTTC | CASSSGTGVEQYF
- | TRBJ2-1 | TRBV9 | TRBD2 | TGTGCCAGCAGCCCTCGACTAGCCAATGAGCAGTTCTTC | CASSPRLANEQFF
- | TRBJ1-5 | TRBV19 | - | TGTGCCAGTCAAGGGACTCCATTGAGCAATCAGCCCCAGCATTTT | CASQGTPLSNQPQHF
- | TRBJ1-1 | TRBV18 | - | TGTGCCAGCTCACCAGACTCTTCGCGTGCCGTGAACACTGAAGCTTTCTTT | CASSPDSSRAVNTEAFF
- | TRBJ1-1 | TRBV13 | TRBD1 | TGTGCCAGCAGCTACCGGGACAGTAACACTGAAGCTTTCTTT | CASSYRDSNTEAFF
- | TRBJ2-3 | TRBV25-1 | - | TGTGCCAGCAGTGAGAGTCGGGGTAGAGCAGATACGCAGTATTTT | CASSESRGRADTQYF
once | TRBJ2-3 | TRBV7-8 | TRBD2 | TGTGCCAGCAGCTTAGTGGTTCGGAGCGGGAGGGCCCTCGGCACAGATACGCAGTATTTT | CASSLVVRSGRALGTDTQYF
- | TRBJ2-7 | TRBV5-4 | - | TGTGCCAGCAGCTTGGCCGACGGGAGCCCCTACGAGCAGTACTTC | CASSLADGSPYEQYF
- | TRBJ1-4 | TRBV15 | TRBD1 | TGTGCCACCAGCAGAGATTTTGACAGGGGGCGAGAAAAACTGTTTTTT | CATSRDFDRGREKLFF
- | TRBJ2-2 | TRBV10-3 | - | TGTGCCATCGGGGGCAGGTACACCGGGGAGCTGTTTTTT | CAIGGRYTGELFF
- | TRBJ2-2 | TRBV5-4 | TRBD1 | TGTGCCAGCAGTCCGGACAGGGGGCTTAGCACCGGGGAGCTGTTTTTT | CASSPDRGLSTGELFF
- | TRBJ1-3 | TRBV18 | - | TGTGCCAGCTCACCATCTACCGCGGGTGGAAACACCATATATTTT | CASSPSTAGGNTIYF
- | TRBJ1-1 | TRBV5-1 | TRBD1 | TGCGCCAGCAGCGTATGGGACAGGGGGCGTTCTACTGAAGCTTTCTTT | CASSVWDRGRSTEAFF
once | TRBJ2-4 | TRBV5-1 | - | TGCGCCAGCAGTTTACAGGGTCGGATGTACTTC | CASSLQGRMYF
few | TRBJ2-3 | TRBV7-9 | TRBD2 | TGTGCCAGCAGCTTAGCGAGGACTAGCGGGAGAAAGGATACGCAGTATTTT | CASSLARTSGRKDTQYF
- | TRBJ2-1 | TRBV18 | - | TGTGCCAGCTCGCTGACTGGCAGCAATGAGCAGTTCTTC | CASSLTGSNEQFF
- | TRBJ2-1 | TRBV20-1 | - | TGCAGTCCCTTGGCCGCTGAGCAGTTCTTC | CSPLAAEQFF
- | TRBJ2-3 | TRBV4-1 | TRBD2 | TGCGCCAGCAGCCAAGATACCCCTTTTACTAGCGGGAAGGCAGATACGCAGTATTTT | CASSQDTPFTSGKADTQYF
- | TRBJ1-3 | TRBV25-1 | - | TGTGCCAGCAGTGAATCCCAGGGAAGGTCTGGAAACACCATATATTTT | CASSESQGRSGNTIYF
- | TRBJ2-7 | TRBV6-6 | - | TGTGCCAGCGACGACGGGACCTACGAGCAGTACTTC | CASDDGTYEQYF
few | TRBJ2-2 | TRBV28 | - | TGTGCCAGCAGGGCCGGCGGGCTCGGAGCCGACACCGGGGAGCTGTTTTTT | CASRAGGLGADTGELFF
- | TRBJ2-2 | TRBV2 | TRBD1 | TGTGCCAGCAGCGCGGACAGGGTGGGGACGGGGGCCGGGGAGCTGTTTTTT | CASSADRVGTGAGELFF
- | TRBJ1-1 | TRBV6-5 | - | TGTGCCAGCAGTTCCAGGGAGAACACTGAAGCTTTCTTT | CASSSRENTEAFF
few | TRBJ2-2 | TRBV19 | - | TGTGCCAGTAGTATCGAGAGCACCGGGGAGCTGTTTTTT | CASSIESTGELFF
few | TRBJ1-3 | TRBV6-4 | - | TGTGCCAGCAGTGAAAGCAGGGCCGGAAACACCATATATTTT | CASSESRAGNTIYF
- | TRBJ1-2 | TRBV19 | - | TGTGCCAGTTCCTTCAGTGATTATGGCTACACCTTC | CASSFSDYGYTF